The 26 T cell receptor beta chains listed next were all sequenced from one sample in a study of blood T cell repertoires in COVID-19. Assay used: immunoSEQ multiplex PCR; TCRdb lists only in-frame clones, some missing. The data contain around 230,000 clones, about 80% of them singletons. The sequenced sample consisted of PBMCs or T cells enriched from blood (not recorded which). The receptors derive from a man aged 40-55 years who had recovered from COVID-19.

The chain couples TRBV5-1 to TRBJ1-3; D remains ambiguous. V shed 0 bases and J shed 6 bases, with 13 bases lying between them. The CDR3 is 15 amino acids. The germline V gene encodes CDR1 SGHRS and CDR2 YFSETQ. This chain's CDR3 is CASSLAGEGENTIYF. CDR3 in DNA: TGCGCCAGCAGCTTGGCCGGAGAGGGTGAAAACACCATATATTTT.

The chain has TRBV19 and TRBJ1-5, with a tentative D call TRBD1 (5 bases). Trimming left V 6 bases short and J 2 bases short, with 11 bases between. Germline CDR1 LNHDA, CDR2 SQIVND (reference sequence). The CDR3 has 14 amino acids. The CDR3 DNA sequence: TGTGCCAGTAGCAGGGTTGGTGGCAATCAGCCCCAGCATTTT. It codes for CASSRVGGNQPQHF.

This clone was counted a single time. This sequence joins TRBV15 and TRBJ1-2; 8 bases align to TRBD1. V lost 2 bases to trimming and J lost 6 bases; unmatched junction nucleotides: 2. Per the germline V gene, CDR1 is LNHNV and CDR2 is YYDKDF (reference sequence). This CDR3 contains 13 residues. CDR3 amino acids: CATSRQGADGYTF. The CDR3 DNA is TGTGCCACCAGCAGACAGGGGGCGGATGGCTACACCTTC.

The chain joins TRBV7-2 to TRBJ1-2; a possible D gene is TRBD1 (5 bases). V was shortened by 5 bases and J by 5 bases, with 12 bases between the two germline ends. The V gene's germline CDR1 is SGHTA and CDR2 FQGNSA. This CDR3 spans 13 amino acids. The CDR3 region has the DNA TGTGCCAGCAGCGGGGGGATAGGGTATGGCTACACCTTC. This gives the protein CASSGGIGYGYTF.

V gene TRBV3-1 (or the pseudogene TRBV3-2) combines with J gene TRBJ2-7; 15 bases match TRBD2. This CDR3 contains 15 residues. V lost 4 bases, J lost 4 bases, and 2 bases stayed unmatched. The V gene's germline CDR1 is LGHDT and CDR2 YNNKEL (reference sequence). CDR3 nucleotides: TGTGCCAGCAGCCTCGGGACTAGCGGGGGGTACGAGCAGTACTTC. The encoded protein is CASSLGTSGGYEQYF.

The CDR3 region is CASSASVQLAGSEQFF. CDR3 DNA: TGTGCCAGCAGCGCCTCCGTCCAACTAGCGGGTAGTGAGCAGTTCTTC. This rearrangement joins TRBV9 to TRBJ2-1, with 9 bases aligning to TRBD2. From germline, CDR1 is SGDLS and CDR2 YYNGEE. The ends lost 3 bases at V and 9 bases at J; junction bases unmatched: 13. The CDR3 runs to 16 residues. The whole variable domain, remainder taken from reference TRBV9 and TRBJ2-1, is DSGVTQTPKHLITATGQRVTLRCSPRSGDLSVYWYQQSLDQGLQFLIQYYNGEERAKGNILERFSAQQFPDLHSELNLSSLELGDSALYFCASSASVQLAGSEQFFGPGTRLTVL.

The sample holds a few counts of this clone. The chain employs TRBV7-6 and TRBJ2-5; D perhaps matches TRBD1 (6 bases). CDR1 is SGHVS, CDR2 FNYEAQ, per germline. V was clipped by 4 bases and J by 4 bases, with 10 bases between them. The CDR3 totals 13 residues. Here the CDR3 DNA reads TGTGCCAGCAGCTCCCAAGGGGGAGAGACCCAGTACTTC. This translates into CASSSQGGETQYF.

The chain employs TRBV10-3 and TRBJ1-1; D is uncertain. V lost 2 bases, J lost 1 base, and 14 bases lay in between. The CDR3 contains 16 residues. Germline lookup yields CDR1 ENHRY and CDR2 SYGVKD. The CDR3 coding sequence is TGTGCCATCAGTGAGCCCTATGCCCGGGGGAACACTGAAGCTTTCTTT. It yields the protein CAISEPYARGNTEAFF.

This rearrangement joins TRBV7-2 to TRBJ1-5, with D perhaps TRBD1 (5 bases). Trimming stripped 3 bases from V and 6 bases from J, with 9 bases between. The CDR3 is made up of 13 amino acids. From germline, CDR1 is SGHTA and CDR2 FQGNSA. CDR3 DNA: TGTGCCAGCAGCTTCCAACAGGCTCAGCCCCAGCATTTT. Translated, it gives CASSFQQAQPQHF.

This sequence joins TRBV28 and TRBJ1-4; D gene ambiguous. Trimming took off 3 bases at V and 6 bases at J, with 17 bases between the two ends. CDR3 size: 16 residues. Germline V gene lookup returns CDR1 MDHEN and CDR2 SYDVKM. CDR3 protein: CASSFPAELDYEKLFF. In DNA, the CDR3 is TGTGCCAGCAGTTTCCCGGCGGAATTAGATTATGAAAAACTGTTTTTT.

The chain employs TRBV14 and TRBJ2-3, with D perhaps TRBD2 (6 bases). The V end was cut by 1 base, the J end by 0 bases, with 11 bases between. The CDR3 is 16 amino acids. Germline V gene lookup returns CDR1 SGHDN and CDR2 FVKESK. DNA of the CDR3: TGTGCCAGCAGCCAAGTACAGCGGGCGAGCACAGATACGCAGTATTTT. Its translation: CASSQVQRASTDTQYF.

The V and J genes are TRBV5-1 and TRBJ1-1; 8 bases line up with TRBD1. CDR1 SGHRS and CDR2 YFSETQ come from the germline V gene. After removal of 2 bases from V and 0 bases from J, the junction contained 6 bases not matched to a gene. The CDR3 runs to 16 residues. CDR3 DNA sequence: TGCGCCAGCAGCTTAGACAGGGGCGATTTGAACACTGAAGCTTTCTTT. Protein product: CASSLDRGDLNTEAFF.

The chain employs TRBV4-2 and TRBJ2-3; TRBD1 is a possible D gene (7 bases). This CDR3 comprises 16 residues. V lost 2 bases, J lost 3 bases, and 15 bases lay in between. Germline CDR1 reads LGHNA; CDR2 reads YNFKEQ. This CDR3 reads CASSQNRGRGTDTQYF. As DNA, the CDR3 is TGTGCCAGCAGCCAAAATAGGGGGCGGGGAACAGATACGCAGTATTTT.

This clone was seen once. The chain uses TRBV10-3 and TRBJ1-5, with 7 bases that match TRBD1. The CDR3 covers 15 residues. V was clipped by 4 bases and J by 4 bases; unmatched bases: 7. CDR1 and CDR2 (germline): ENHRY, SYGVKD. CDR3 region: CAISGGQENNQPQHF. CDR3 DNA sequence: TGTGCCATCAGTGGTGGACAGGAAAATAATCAGCCCCAGCATTTT.

The V and J genes are TRBV18 and TRBJ2-2; the D gene is possibly TRBD2 (6 bases). The CDR3 is 15 residues long. The germline V gene has CDR1 KGHSH and CDR2 LQKENI. Trimming cost V 3 bases and J 4 bases, with 12 bases left between them. This CDR3 is CASSPLTGSTGELFF. Written as DNA, the CDR3 is TGTGCCAGCTCACCTTTGACCGGGAGCACCGGGGAGCTGTTTTTT.

The chain uses TRBV7-9 and TRBJ2-4; 10 bases agree with TRBD2. Germline lookup yields CDR1 SEHNR and CDR2 FQNEAQ (reference sequence). The length of the CDR3 is 19 residues. V lost 6 bases to trimming and J lost 1 base; unmatched junction nucleotides: 15. The CDR3 DNA follows: TGTGCCAGCAGGAGAGGTTTCCTACTAGCGGGGTCGGCCAAAAACATTCAGTACTTC. Translated, it gives CASRRGFLLAGSAKNIQYF.

This clone was counted between two and nine times. The V gene is TRBV14, the J gene TRBJ2-7; maybe TRBD1 (6 bases). Between the trimmed V and J ends, which lost 2 bases and 0 bases, there was a span of 14 bases. Germline lookup yields CDR1 SGHDN and CDR2 FVKESK. The CDR3 runs 16 residues. CDR3 loop: CASSQLSGTLSYEQYF. In DNA, the CDR3 is TGTGCCAGCAGCCAACTTTCCGGGACACTCTCCTACGAGCAGTACTTC. The variable domain in full, with the rest retrieved from reference TRBV14 and TRBJ2-7, is EAGVTQFPSHSVIEKGQTVTLRCDPISGHDNLYWYRRVMGKEIKFLLHFVKESKQDESGMPNNRFLAERTGGTYSTLKVQPAELEDSGVYFCASSQLSGTLSYEQYFGPGTRLTVT.

This rearrangement joins TRBV7-8 to TRBJ2-5; 14 nucleotides match TRBD2. Trimming cost V 4 bases and J 5 bases; bases outside gene matches: 9. Looked up from germline, CDR1 is SGHVS and CDR2 is FQNEAQ. There are 17 residues in the CDR3. CDR3 residues: CASSSPTSGGVRETQYF. The CDR3 bases are TGTGCCAGCAGCTCCCCGACTAGCGGGGGGGTGAGGGAGACCCAGTACTTC.

The V gene is TRBV24-1, the J gene TRBJ1-2; D remains ambiguous. Germline lookup yields CDR1 KGHDR and CDR2 SFDVKD. The CDR3 runs to 12 residues. Trimming stripped 6 bases from V and 4 bases from J, with 8 bases between. CDR3 sequence reads: CATSSYSYGYTF. The DNA for the CDR3 is TGTGCCACCAGTAGTTACAGCTATGGCTACACCTTC.

The chain joins TRBV5-1 to TRBJ1-4, with D perhaps TRBD1 (6 bases). Trimming pared 1 base from V and 6 bases from J, leaving 13 bases between. CDR1 and CDR2 from the germline V gene are SGHRS and YFSETQ. The CDR3 covers 15 residues. The DNA for the CDR3 is TGCGCCAGCAGCTTGTGGGCAGGGGCGGATGAAAAACTGTTTTTT. This translates into CASSLWAGADEKLFF.

The V call is TRBV3-1 (or the pseudogene TRBV3-2), the J call TRBJ1-2; D uncertain. CDR1 is LGHDT and CDR2 is YNNKEL in the germline V gene (reference sequence). V lost 4 bases, J lost 1 base, and 13 bases lay in between. This CDR3 is built from 15 residues. The CDR3 loop is CASSPLGGGNYGYTF. Written as DNA, the CDR3 is TGTGCCAGCAGCCCACTCGGAGGCGGTAACTATGGCTACACCTTC.

The chain links TRBV15 to TRBJ2-3; TRBD2 aligns across 8 bases. CDR3 length: 17 amino acids. Trimming took 3 bases from V and 4 from J; bases not matched to a gene: 12. Germline V gene data show CDR1 as LNHNV and CDR2 as YYDKDF (reference sequence). CDR3 nucleotides: TGTGCCACCAGCAGCAGTCCCGGGAGGGGGAGGGCAGATACGCAGTATTTT. Translating it yields CATSSSPGRGRADTQYF.

The chain carries TRBV9 and TRBJ1-1; TRBD1 aligns across 10 bases. The J segment lost 1 base and the V segment lost 3 bases, leaving 3 bases of the junction unmatched. CDR1 is SGDLS, CDR2 YYNGEE, per germline. This CDR3 spans 15 amino acids. The CDR3 coding sequence is TGTGCCAGCAGCGAAGGGACAGGGGCGAACACTGAAGCTTTCTTT. Translated: CASSEGTGANTEAFF.

The chain couples TRBV5-4 to TRBJ1-4; TRBD1 agrees at 9 bases. With 1 base clipped from V and 1 base from J, the junction kept 2 bases outside the gene matches. This CDR3 spans 16 amino acids. Per the germline V gene, CDR1 is SGHNT and CDR2 is YYREEE (reference sequence). The CDR3 spells CASSLRQGGTNEKLFF. The CDR3 region has the DNA TGTGCCAGCAGCTTGCGACAGGGGGGAACTAATGAAAAACTGTTTTTT.

This clone was recorded once. The CDR3 region has the DNA TGTGCCAGCAGCTCCCCCGGGGCGGGGGGGTACGAGCAGTACTTC. Amino acid sequence: CASSSPGAGGYEQYF. V usage is TRBV7-8 and J usage is TRBJ2-7; 9 nucleotides line up with TRBD2. CDR1 SGHVS and CDR2 FQNEAQ come from the germline V gene. V dropped 4 bases and J dropped 4; count of bases not matched to a gene: 8. The CDR3 extends over 15 amino acids.

This clone occurred once. The genes are TRBV3-1 (or the pseudogene TRBV3-2) and TRBJ2-3; TRBD2 matches 10 bases. This CDR3 has 19 amino acids. CDR1 is LGHDT and CDR2 is YNNKEL in the germline V gene (reference sequence). V lost 2 bases to trimming and J lost 4 bases; unmatched junction nucleotides: 15. CDR3: CASSQSLVRGAGGADTQYF. CDR3 DNA sequence: TGTGCCAGCAGCCAAAGTTTGGTTAGGGGAGCGGGAGGGGCAGATACGCAGTATTTT.